Sequencing of this TCR beta chain was carried out in a study of CD8 T cells in Susac syndrome. The table lists this clonotype with a count of one. Unmatched junction bases numbered 2, after V lost 4 bases and J lost 1 base. This CDR3 comprises 14 residues. The germline CDR1 and CDR2 sequences are MDHEN and SYDVKM. Random hexamers were used to reverse transcribe about 0.5 to 1 ug of RNA. A single record per CDR3 protein comes from TCRdb applying MiXCR to the immunoSEQ multiplex PCR reads. The profile shows 100,000 to 150,000 distinct CDR3 sequences, 80% to 95% of them singletons. Sequencing used CD8+ T cells from PBMCs. The chain joins TRBV28 to TRBJ2-5; 8 positions match TRBD2. The TCR sequence derives from a human donor with multiple sclerosis. CDR3 sequence: CASSSAGVQETQYF. The CDR3 DNA is TGTGCCAGCAGTTCAGCGGGGGTCCAAGAGACCCAGTACTTC.